A single sample is the source of the 8 T cell receptor beta chains below, sequenced in a study of response to subunit inactivated influenza vaccine. From the RT-PCR reads, TCRdb called clonotypes with MiXCR, one entry per CDR3 protein. The table records more than 450,000 distinct CDR3 sequences, about 7.6% of them present only once. The material sequenced was PBMCs from blood, taken less than 30 months after vaccination. The receptors were sampled from a man aged 45-69 years who received an inactivated influenza vaccine.

The V and J genes are TRBV11-3 and TRBJ2-1, with D possibly being TRBD2 (5 bases). The CDR3 extends over 15 amino acids. CDR1 is SGHNT, CDR2 YENEEA, per germline. The V gene lost 5 bases and the J gene lost 1 base, with 12 bases spanning the gap. In DNA form, the CDR3 reads TGTGCCAGCAGCAAAGAGGGCAGATCCTACAATGAGCAGTTCTTC. Amino acid sequence: CASSKEGRSYNEQFF.

The table lists this clonotype with many counts. The chain combines TRBV7-2 with TRBJ1-1; weak D call: TRBD1 (5 bases). The germline V gene encodes CDR1 SGHTA and CDR2 FQGNSA. This CDR3 region has 14 residues. V dropped 3 bases and J dropped 3 bases, with 11 bases sitting between them. CDR3 amino acids: CASSFVGGDTEAFF. CDR3 coding DNA: TGTGCCAGCAGCTTTGTTGGGGGGGACACTGAAGCTTTCTTT.

This clonotype has at least ten counts. V usage is TRBV7-2 and J usage is TRBJ2-7; the match to TRBD1 covers 7 bases. Trimming removed 2 bases from V and 1 base from J; junction bases left unmatched: 5. From germline, CDR1 is SGHTA and CDR2 FQGNSA. There are 15 residues in the CDR3. CDR3 coding DNA: TGTGCCAGCAGCTTAATAGGGACAGAGTCCTACGAGCAGTACTTC. It codes for CASSLIGTESYEQYF.

This clonotype was found many times. The V call is TRBV11-2, the J call TRBJ2-7; a possible D gene is TRBD1 (6 bases). CDR1 is SGHAT and CDR2 is FQNNGV in the germline V gene. The V end was cut by 4 bases, the J end by 3 bases, with 28 bases between. CDR3 length equals 19 residues. CDR3 sequence reads: CASSSKSSAGAYLGYEQYF. In DNA form, the CDR3 reads TGTGCCAGCAGCTCGAAAAGTTCGGCAGGGGCTTATCTGGGCTACGAGCAGTACTTC.

In its sample, this clonotype was seen many times. The rearrangement uses TRBV12-3 or TRBV12-4 and TRBJ2-3; D might be TRBD1 (6 bases). V lost 3 bases and J lost 0, with 7 bases in between. The CDR3 consists of 14 residues. The DNA for the CDR3 is TGTGCCAGCAGTTTTGGACAGAGCACAGATACGCAGTATTTT. It specifies CASSFGQSTDTQYF.

This clonotype has only a few counts. This chain uses TRBV20-1 with TRBJ2-1, with TRBD2 matching over 10 bases. V shed 3 bases, J shed 9 bases, and the junction held 8 bases outside the gene matches. Germline V CDR1 and CDR2: DFQATT, SNEGSKA (reference sequence). The CDR3 runs to 14 residues. The CDR3, as DNA: TGCAGTGCTAGCCCTAGCGGGAGTTTGGGTGAGCAGTTCTTC. Translation: CSASPSGSLGEQFF.

There are many counts of this clonotype. The chain carries TRBV27 and TRBJ1-4; D not certain. V was clipped by 0 bases and J by 7 bases, with 9 bases between them. This CDR3 contains 14 residues. Germline CDR1 reads MNHEY; CDR2 reads SMNVEV (reference sequence). CDR3 in amino acids: CASSLSRGTEKLFF. The CDR3 region has the DNA TGTGCCAGCAGTTTATCTCGCGGAACTGAAAAACTGTTTTTT.

This clonotype was found a few times. The rearrangement joins TRBV14 to TRBJ1-1; D not resolved. The CDR3 loop spans 14 amino acids. V shed 4 bases and J shed 1 base, with 10 bases lying between them. Per germline, CDR1 SGHDN and CDR2 FVKESK. CDR3 coding DNA: TGTGCCAGCAGCCCACTATTGGAGAACACTGAAGCTTTCTTT. This sequence encodes CASSPLLENTEAFF.